One sample yielded the 16 T cell receptor beta chains listed below, sequenced in a study of quantifying T cell responses using KT2 cells. Study details: cDNA was made from DNase-treated RNA using alpha and beta constant primers.

A single-stranded UMI oligo with SP2 sequence was ligated to cDNA 3' ends. An equimolar mix of RC1.1 and RC1.2 primed the beta chain across TRBC1 and TRBC2. TCRdb fed the UMI-ligation and nested PCR reads into MiXCR, producing one record per CDR3 protein. The table includes 45,000 to 65,000 distinct CDR3 sequences, more than 9% detected once. The sequenced sample was PBMCs spiked with cells of the T cell clone KT2. These receptor sequences come from a human donor.

The chain recombines TRBV7-2 with TRBJ2-7; D tentatively fits TRBD1 or TRBD2 (5 bases each). The CDR3 has 15 amino acids. V lost 5 bases and J lost 6, with 20 bases in between. The germline CDR1 and CDR2 sequences are SGHTA and FQGNSA. The CDR3 DNA reads TGTGCCAGCAGCCCCCTTCGGGGCCCACCCTTCGAGCAGTACTTC. The encoded protein is CASSPLRGPPFEQYF.

V and J are TRBV6-6 and TRBJ1-2; D gene ambiguous. The CDR3 loop spans 12 amino acids. CDR1 is MNHNY, CDR2 SVGAGI, per germline (reference sequence). V was cut by 7 bases and J by 7 bases, with 13 bases left in between. CDR3 nucleotides: TGTGCCAGCACCCCCAGATTAGGTGGCTACACCTTC. Its translation is CASTPRLGGYTF.

This sequence joins TRBV27 and TRBJ2-1; a weak D match, TRBD1 (6 bases). The CDR3 extends over 13 amino acids. From germline, CDR1 is MNHEY and CDR2 SMNVEV (reference sequence). V lost 3 bases and J lost 6, with 9 bases in between. The CDR3 region is CASSLGHINEQFF. CDR3 bases: TGTGCCAGCAGTTTGGGACATATCAATGAGCAGTTCTTC.

This chain joins TRBV5-1 and TRBJ1-1; D gene ambiguous. Trimming pared 0 bases from V and 5 bases from J, leaving 8 bases between. The CDR3 has 13 amino acids. In germline, CDR1 is SGHRS, CDR2 YFSETQ. The CDR3 nucleotides are TGCGCCAGCAGCTTGGGAGGCGAGACTGAAGCTTTCTTT. As protein: CASSLGGETEAFF.

The chain employs TRBV19 and TRBJ2-7; D is unclear. Germline loops: CDR1 LNHDA, CDR2 SQIVND (reference sequence). The CDR3 runs 14 residues. Trimming took 6 bases from V and 1 from J, leaving 13 bases between them. DNA for the CDR3: TGTGCCAGTAGCCACCGACGGGCTTCCTACGAGCAGTACTTC. This gives the protein CASSHRRASYEQYF.

This clonotype has ten or more counts. V usage is TRBV5-1 and J usage is TRBJ1-4, with D uncertain. CDR1 is SGHRS and CDR2 is YFSETQ in the germline V gene. Between the trimmed V and J ends, which lost 5 bases and 2 bases, there was a span of 10 bases. The CDR3 contains 14 residues. The DNA of the CDR3 is TGCGCCAGCAGTCCCTTAAGCACTAATGAAAAACTGTTTTTT. Translating gives CASSPLSTNEKLFF.

This clonotype occurred many times. V usage is TRBV5-1 and J usage is TRBJ2-7, with 7 bases fitting TRBD1. The CDR3 has 15 amino acids. The germline gives CDR1 SGHRS, CDR2 YFSETQ. The ends lost 3 bases at V and 0 bases at J; junction bases unmatched: 6. The CDR3 spells CASSSGGPLSYEQYF. In DNA, the CDR3 is TGCGCCAGCAGCTCAGGGGGACCCCTCTCCTACGAGCAGTACTTC. Using reference TRBV5-1 and TRBJ2-7 for the parts outside the CDR3, the full variable domain is KAGVTQTPRYLIKTRGQQVTLSCSPISGHRSVSWYQQTPGQGLQFLFEYFSETQRNKGNFPGRFSGRQFSNSRSEMNVSTLELGDSALYLCASSSGGPLSYEQYFGPGTRLTVT.

This clonotype was seen repeatedly, ten times or more. The V gene is TRBV3-1, the J gene TRBJ2-7; 7 nucleotides agree with TRBD1. CDR3 size: 18 residues. V lost 3 bases and J lost 4; bases outside the gene matches: 18. The germline CDR1 and CDR2 sequences are LGHDT and YNNKEL (reference sequence). CDR3: CASSQRVTGRRTHYEQYF. In DNA form, the CDR3 reads TGTGCCAGCAGCCAGAGGGTGACAGGGCGAAGAACCCATTACGAGCAGTACTTC.

This clonotype showed up just a few times. This chain joins TRBV4-1 and TRBJ1-2; D gene uncertain. The CDR3 is 18 residues long. The germline CDR1 and CDR2 sequences are MGHRA and YSYEKL. Trimming took 1 base from V and 4 from J, leaving 22 bases between them. The CDR3 loop reads CASSQVGGLLGVSYGYTF. The CDR3, as DNA: TGCGCCAGCAGCCAAGTAGGTGGATTACTCGGGGTTAGCTATGGCTACACCTTC.

This clonotype was seen a few times. The rearrangement joins TRBV6-7 to TRBJ2-7; the match to TRBD2 covers 13 bases. TRBV6-7 is flagged as an ORF with uncertain function. The CDR3 runs 18 residues. With 6 bases clipped from V and 1 base from J, the junction kept 12 bases outside the gene matches. CDR3 bases: TGTGCCAGCAGCTCGCCGGGACTAGCGGGATACGGTTCCTACGAGCAGTACTTC. This codes for CASSSPGLAGYGSYEQYF.

The genes are TRBV5-4 and TRBJ2-3; D might be TRBD1 (6 bases). With 4 bases removed from V and 0 bases from J, the gap between germline ends came to 12 bases. The CDR3 is 15 residues long. Germline-derived CDR1 and CDR2 are SGHNT and YYREEE (reference sequence). CDR3 DNA sequence: TGTGCCAGCAGCCCCGGGACAACTAGCACAGATACGCAGTATTTT. This sequence encodes CASSPGTTSTDTQYF.

This clonotype was seen a handful of times. This rearrangement joins TRBV29-1 to TRBJ1-2, with TRBD1 matching over 9 bases. The CDR3 runs to 12 residues. CDR1 SQVTM and CDR2 ANQGSEA come from the germline V gene. J gave up 8 bases and V 6 bases, and 7 bases lay outside the gene matches. The CDR3 region is CSVGDREKGYTF. CDR3 nucleotide sequence: TGCAGCGTGGGGGACAGGGAGAAGGGCTACACCTTC.

At least ten counts were recorded for this clonotype. The V and J genes are TRBV7-8 and TRBJ1-5; 8 bases agree with TRBD1. This CDR3 is 15 amino acids long. CDR1 SGHVS and CDR2 FQNEAQ come from the germline V gene. With 0 bases clipped from V and 4 bases from J, the junction kept 2 bases outside the gene matches. CDR3 DNA sequence: TGTGCCAGCAGCTTAGCACAGGGGGGGAATCAGCCCCAGCATTTT. Translation gives CASSLAQGGNQPQHF.

This clonotype was counted ten times or more. This rearrangement joins TRBV20-1 to TRBJ1-5, with TRBD1 identical over 7 bases. Losses at the gene ends were 4 bases for V and 1 base for J; bases not matched to a gene: 13. CDR1 and CDR2 (germline): DFQATT, SNEGSKA (reference sequence). The CDR3 spans 17 residues. CDR3 sequence: CSAKGSGGVWSNQPQHF. Here the CDR3 DNA reads TGCAGTGCTAAGGGATCAGGGGGAGTATGGAGCAATCAGCCCCAGCATTTT.

This clonotype was detected only a few times. The gene calls are TRBV4-2 and TRBJ1-1; 11 bases map to TRBD1. The CDR3 spans 16 residues. The ends lost 4 bases at V and 5 bases at J; junction bases unmatched: 9. Germline V gene data show CDR1 as LGHNA and CDR2 as YNFKEQ. The CDR3: CASSPEHGQGATEAFF. DNA of the CDR3: TGTGCCAGCAGCCCCGAACACGGACAGGGGGCGACTGAAGCTTTCTTT.

A few counts support this clonotype. This chain links TRBV19 with TRBJ1-1; D unclear. The ends were cut back, 10 bases at V and 1 base at J, with 13 bases in the middle. The CDR3 consists of 13 residues. CDR1 and CDR2 from the germline V gene are LNHDA and SQIVND (reference sequence). The CDR3 loop reads CATRDGRNTEAFF. CDR3 in DNA: TGTGCCACCAGAGACGGAAGGAACACTGAAGCTTTCTTT.